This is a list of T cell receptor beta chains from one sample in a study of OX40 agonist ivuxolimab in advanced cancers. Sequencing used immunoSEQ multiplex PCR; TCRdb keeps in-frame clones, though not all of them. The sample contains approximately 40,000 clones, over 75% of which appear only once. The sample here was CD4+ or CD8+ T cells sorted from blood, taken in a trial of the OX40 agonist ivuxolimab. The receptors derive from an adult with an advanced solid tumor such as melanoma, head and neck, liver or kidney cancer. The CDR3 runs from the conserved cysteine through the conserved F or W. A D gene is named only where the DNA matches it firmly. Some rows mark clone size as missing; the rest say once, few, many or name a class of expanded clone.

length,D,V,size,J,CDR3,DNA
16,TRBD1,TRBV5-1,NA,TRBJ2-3,CASSLGQGTSTDTQYF,TGCGCCAGCAGCTTGGGACAGGGGACAAGCACAGATACGCAGTATTTT
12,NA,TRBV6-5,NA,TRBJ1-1,CASSTGLPEAFF,TGTGCCAGCAGCACCGGACTACCTGAAGCTTTCTTT
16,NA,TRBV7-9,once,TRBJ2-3,CASSSPWSWRADTQYF,TGTGCCAGCAGCTCCCCGTGGAGTTGGCGAGCAGATACGCAGTATTTT
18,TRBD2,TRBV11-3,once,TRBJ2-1,CASSPPKGAGGNYNEQFF,TGTGCCAGCAGCCCACCTAAGGGGGCGGGAGGGAACTACAATGAGCAGTTCTTC
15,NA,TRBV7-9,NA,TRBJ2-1,CASSFDSGSYNEQFF,TGTGCCAGCAGCTTTGACAGCGGGTCGTACAATGAGCAGTTCTTC
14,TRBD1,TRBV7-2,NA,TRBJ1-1,CASSYRQGLTEAFF,TGTGCCAGCAGCTACAGACAGGGCCTCACTGAAGCTTTCTTT
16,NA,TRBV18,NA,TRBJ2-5,CASSPPEGKATETQYF,TGTGCCAGCTCACCACCAGAGGGAAAGGCCACCGAGACCCAGTACTTC
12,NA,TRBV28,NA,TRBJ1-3,CASSISGNTIYF,TGTGCCAGCAGTATCTCTGGAAACACCATATATTTT
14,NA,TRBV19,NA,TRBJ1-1,CASSSGDRYTEAFF,TGTGCCAGTAGTAGCGGGGACCGCTACACTGAAGCTTTCTTT
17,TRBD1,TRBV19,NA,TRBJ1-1,CASSTGTGGVGNTEAFF,TGTGCCAGTAGTACCGGGACAGGGGGCGTCGGGAACACTGAAGCTTTCTTT